The entry below describes one T cell receptor (beta chain). This entry belongs to a study of radiation and T cells in renal cell carcinoma. Treatment indicated: treatment-naive control, cytoreductive nephrectomy. The germline V gene encodes CDR1 SGHVT and CDR2 SQSDAQ. CDR3 length: 14 residues. Only in-frame clones appear in the TCRdb table, and some are missing; sequencing was by immunoSEQ multiplex PCR. The sample consists of 15,000 to 20,000 clones, 45% to 65% of them appearing once. The chain is built from TRBV7-4 and TRBJ2-5; D is perhaps TRBD1 (6 bases). The closer fit of TRBJ2-7 to the DNA end suggests the J call may be wrong. Source: tumor tissue, taken from a patient whose treatment was nephrectomy without radiotherapy. This TCR was sampled from a middle-aged man with renal cell carcinoma. The CDR3 DNA reads as TGTGCCAGCAGTTCCACAGGGTCTCGTCGCGAGCAGTACTTC. Translated, it gives CASSSTGSRREQYF.